These 32 T cell receptor beta chains share one sample of origin, sequenced in a study of graft-versus-host responses after intestinal transplantation. TCRdb's copy holds only in-frame clones and misses some; the assay was immunoSEQ multiplex PCR. The sample has under 15,000 clones; around a third are singletons. Plated together were around 200,000 CFSE-labeled responder cells and around 200,000 irradiated, violet-dye-labeled stimulator cells. This sample comprised alloreactive CD8+ T cells from a mixed lymphocyte reaction culture, obtained before intestinal transplant. Regarding subset: CFSE-low proliferating T cells sorted from roughly 6-day pre-transplant mixed lymphocyte reaction (GvH or HvG direction). Receptor source: a human patient who received an intestinal transplant.

This clone rates as large (0.1 to 1%). The V and J genes are TRBV7-9 and TRBJ1-1; 8 positions match TRBD1. Unmatched junction bases numbered 7, after V lost 6 bases and J lost 4 bases. Germline V CDR1 and CDR2: SEHNR, FQNEAQ (reference sequence). The length of the CDR3 is 14 residues. This chain's CDR3 is CASSLQGGGTEAFF. In DNA, the CDR3 is TGTGCCAGCAGTCTACAGGGGGGAGGCACTGAAGCTTTCTTT.

As for this clone: A read error may be the cause here, since a much bigger clone is one base away. Distinct nucleotide sequences in the sample also encode this CDR3. The genes are TRBV4-1 and TRBJ2-1; TRBD2 aligns across 10 bases. The length of the CDR3 is 16 residues. CDR1 is MGHRA, CDR2 YSYEKL, per germline. Trimming removed 0 bases from V and 8 bases from J; junction bases left unmatched: 7. The CDR3 sequence: CASSQEILAGLDEQFF. CDR3 coding DNA: TGCGCCAGCAGCCAAGAGATACTAGCGGGGCTAGATGAGCAGTTCTTC.

This clone was detected a few times. The V and J genes are TRBV5-1 and TRBJ2-7; D not certain. CDR1 and CDR2 from the germline V gene are SGHRS and YFSETQ. Trimming shortened V by 4 bases and J by 2 bases, and 10 bases separated the two germline ends. The CDR3 sequence is 13 residues long. The CDR3 reads CASSIYAAYEQYF. CDR3 nucleotides: TGCGCCAGCAGCATTTACGCCGCCTACGAGCAGTACTTC.

This clone showed up just a few times. J is TRBJ2-5 and V is TRBV7-2; tentatively, D is TRBD2 (5 bases). The CDR3 is 15 residues long. Germline CDR1 reads SGHTA; CDR2 reads FQGNSA. Trimming pared 5 bases from V and 2 bases from J, leaving 15 bases between. The CDR3: CASSPYFAGQETQYF. The CDR3 region has the DNA TGTGCCAGCAGCCCCTACTTCGCGGGTCAAGAGACCCAGTACTTC.

This sequence joins TRBV6-5 and TRBJ1-2, with 8 bases fitting TRBD1. The germline V gene has CDR1 MNHEY and CDR2 SVGAGI. V gave up 2 bases and J gave up 3 bases; unmatched junction bases: 5. The CDR3 has 15 residues. The CDR3 region is CASSYLGQAHYGYTF. The CDR3 DNA is TGTGCCAGCAGTTACCTGGGACAGGCCCACTATGGCTACACCTTC.

The rearrangement links TRBV27 to TRBJ2-1, with 8 bases identical to TRBD2. The CDR3 length is 15 residues. Losses at the gene ends were 5 bases for V and 4 bases for J; bases not matched to a gene: 7. Germline CDR1 is MNHEY and CDR2 is SMNVEV (reference sequence). The CDR3 DNA is TGTGCCAGCAGTATCGGGACTAGGGGTTACAATGAGCAGTTCTTC. It encodes CASSIGTRGYNEQFF.

In this sample, this clone turned up a few times. V and J are TRBV6-5 and TRBJ2-1; D might be TRBD1 (5 bases). In germline, CDR1 is MNHEY, CDR2 SVGAGI. The ends were cut back, 6 bases at V and 3 bases at J, with 12 bases in the middle. The CDR3 has 14 residues. CDR3 residues: CASRGQGFYNEQFF. The CDR3 bases are TGTGCCAGCAGAGGCCAGGGTTTCTACAATGAGCAGTTCTTC.

The chain carries TRBV4-1 and TRBJ2-5; 9 bases agree with TRBD1. After removal of 4 bases from V and 5 bases from J, the junction contained 8 bases not matched to a gene. This CDR3 has 15 amino acids. The germline CDR1 and CDR2 sequences are MGHRA and YSYEKL. DNA for the CDR3: TGCGCCAGCAGCCGCCACAGGGGGCACGAGGAGACCCAGTACTTC. Residues: CASSRHRGHEETQYF.

The V call is TRBV6-6, the J call TRBJ2-7; the D gene is possibly TRBD1 (6 bases). The germline V gene has CDR1 MNHNY and CDR2 SVGAGI (reference sequence). The length of the CDR3 is 15 residues. With 7 bases removed from V and 0 bases from J, the gap between germline ends came to 16 bases. CDR3 nucleotide sequence: TGTGCCAGCAAACACGGACAGTTCAGCTCCTACGAGCAGTACTTC. It yields the protein CASKHGQFSSYEQYF.

The V call is TRBV23-1, the J call TRBJ1-5; D may be TRBD1 (6 bases). TRBV23-1 is designated an ORF whose function remains uncertain. The CDR3 is 18 residues long. Trimming stripped 5 bases from V and 1 base from J, with 21 bases between. Here the CDR3 reads CASSAWGPLSMSNQPQHF. In DNA, the CDR3 is TGCGCCAGCAGTGCATGGGGGCCCCTATCTATGAGCAATCAGCCCCAGCATTTT.

Concerning this clone itself: This sequence is one base from a far larger clone and is likely a read error. Other DNA sequences in the sample encode the same CDR3. The chain employs TRBV4-1 and TRBJ2-7, with D possibly matching TRBD2 (6 bases). Germline V gives CDR1 MGHRA, CDR2 YSYEKL. The V end lost 0 bases, the J end lost 0 bases, and 12 bases lay between the germline ends. The CDR3 spans 16 residues. This CDR3 is CASSQDRADYSYEQYF. CDR3 DNA: TGCGCCAGCAGCCAAGACCGGGCGGACTACTCCTACGAGCAGTACTTC.

This clone was seen a few times. This chain uses TRBV7-9 with TRBJ1-5; D not resolved. Trimming pared 3 bases from V and 1 base from J, leaving 13 bases between. The CDR3 loop spans 16 amino acids. Germline V lookup: CDR1 SEHNR, CDR2 FQNEAQ (reference sequence). The CDR3 sequence is CASSFERQLSNQPQHF. DNA for the CDR3: TGTGCCAGCAGCTTTGAAAGGCAACTAAGCAATCAGCCCCAGCATTTT.

The rearrangement links TRBV4-1 to TRBJ2-6; D may be TRBD1 or TRBD2 (5 bases each). The germline V gene encodes CDR1 MGHRA and CDR2 YSYEKL. The ends were cut back, 2 bases at V and 0 bases at J, with 14 bases in the middle. The CDR3 runs to 18 residues. The CDR3 is CASSQSPPGTSGANVLTF. The DNA of the CDR3 is TGCGCCAGCAGCCAATCCCCCCCCGGGACCTCTGGGGCCAACGTCCTGACTTTC.

The V call is TRBV28, the J call TRBJ2-4; 7 nucleotides line up with TRBD1. The trim removed 6 bases at V and 8 bases at J, leaving 7 bases unmatched. Germline CDR1 is MDHEN and CDR2 is SYDVKM. CDR3 length: 13 residues. This CDR3 reads CASSVTGWDIQYF. CDR3 nucleotides: TGTGCCAGCAGCGTGACAGGGTGGGACATTCAGTACTTC.

The rearrangement joins TRBV6-1 to TRBJ2-1; no definite D call. The CDR3 is made up of 15 amino acids. V dropped 5 bases and J dropped 4 bases, with 15 bases sitting between them. CDR1 and CDR2 (germline): MNHNS, SASEGT. CDR3 coding DNA: TGTGCCAGCAGTTCCATCCCGGGTTGGTACAATGAGCAGTTCTTC. This translates into CASSSIPGWYNEQFF.

The genes are TRBV7-9 and TRBJ2-3; no clear D gene. Germline V gives CDR1 SEHNR, CDR2 FQNEAQ (reference sequence). This CDR3 comprises 12 residues. Trimming stripped 6 bases from V and 3 bases from J, with 7 bases between. CDR3 DNA sequence: TGTGCCAGCAGGTCCGGGACAGATACGCAGTATTTT. This translates into CASRSGTDTQYF. Full variable domain (rest looked up from reference TRBV7-9 and TRBJ2-3): DTGVSQNPRHKITKRGQNVTFRCDPISEHNRLYWYRQTLGQGPEFLTYFQNEAQLEKSRLLSDRFSAERPKGSFSTLEIQRTEQGDSAMYLCASRSGTDTQYFGPGTRLTVL.

This clone was counted only a few times. The rearrangement joins TRBV27 to TRBJ2-7, with 9 bases lining up with TRBD1. The germline gives CDR1 MNHEY, CDR2 SMNVEV (reference sequence). The V and J ends lost 6 bases and 2 bases, in that order; junction bases with no gene match: 8. This CDR3 is 15 amino acids long. Written as DNA, the CDR3 is TGTGCCAGCAGCCCAGCCCGGACAGGGGCCTACGAGCAGTACTTC. Translated: CASSPARTGAYEQYF.

This chain uses TRBV7-9 with TRBJ1-2, with D hard to call. CDR3 length: 13 residues. The V end lost 3 bases, the J end lost 4 bases, and 9 bases lay between the germline ends. CDR1 and CDR2 (germline): SEHNR, FQNEAQ (reference sequence). The CDR3 protein is CASSFTVPYGYTF. The DNA for the CDR3 is TGTGCCAGCAGCTTTACAGTCCCCTATGGCTACACCTTC.

V gene TRBV4-2 combines with J gene TRBJ2-7, with 7 bases aligning to TRBD1. The CDR3 is 14 amino acids. V shed 5 bases, J shed 5 bases, and the junction held 9 bases outside the gene matches. From germline, CDR1 is LGHNA and CDR2 YNFKEQ. In DNA form, the CDR3 reads TGTGCCAGCAGCTATTGGTCCGGGACAGACGAGCAGTACTTC. It specifies CASSYWSGTDEQYF.

The chain recombines TRBV10-3 with TRBJ1-4; D call uncertain. V was clipped by 7 bases and J by 4 bases, with 7 bases between them. The CDR3 is made up of 12 amino acids. CDR1 is ENHRY and CDR2 is SYGVKD in the germline V gene. CDR3 bases: TGTGCCATCAAGGGAGTTAATGAAAAACTGTTTTTT. Residues: CAIKGVNEKLFF.

This clone was counted between two and nine times. This chain connects TRBV28 to TRBJ1-1; TRBD1 is a possible D gene (5 bases). With 6 bases removed from V and 1 base from J, the gap between germline ends came to 9 bases. The length of the CDR3 is 13 residues. From germline, CDR1 is MDHEN and CDR2 SYDVKM. This chain's CDR3 is CASSPQENTEAFF. The CDR3 DNA sequence: TGTGCCAGCAGCCCACAGGAGAACACTGAAGCTTTCTTT. Full variable domain (remainder filled in from reference TRBV28 and TRBJ1-1): DVKVTQSSRYLVKRTGEKVFLECVQDMDHENMFWYRQDPGLGLRLIYFSYDVKMKEKGDIPEGYSVSREKKERFSLILESASTNQTSMYLCASSPQENTEAFFGQGTRLTVV.

The CDR3 loop is CASSEGQDGVINNEQFF. The DNA of the CDR3 is TGTGCCAGCAGTGAAGGACAGGACGGTGTGATTAACAATGAGCAGTTCTTC. This chain links TRBV2 with TRBJ2-1; perhaps TRBD1 as D (6 bases). V lost 1 base, J lost 5 bases, and 18 bases lay in between. Germline V gene lookup returns CDR1 SNHLY and CDR2 FYNNEI. The CDR3 extends over 17 amino acids.

This rearrangement joins TRBV28 to TRBJ2-1; 11 positions match TRBD2. Per germline, CDR1 MDHEN and CDR2 SYDVKM. The V gene end was trimmed by 6 bases and the J gene end by 5 bases; junction bases not matched to a gene: 3. The CDR3 spans 14 residues. The CDR3 spells CASRLLAGDNEQFF. The CDR3 DNA reads TGTGCCAGCAGGCTACTAGCGGGAGACAATGAGCAGTTCTTC.

This clone was observed a handful of times. The chain couples TRBV9 to TRBJ1-6, with a weak D call TRBD1 (6 bases). Looked up from germline, CDR1 is SGDLS and CDR2 is YYNGEE. The CDR3 is made up of 15 amino acids. The ends were cut back, 0 bases at V and 6 bases at J, with 10 bases in the middle. The CDR3 coding sequence is TGTGCCAGCAGCGTAGAGGGGGGCAGTAATTCACCCCTCCACTTT. As protein: CASSVEGGSNSPLHF.

This clone was picked up a small number of times. This chain connects TRBV13 to TRBJ2-7; D is perhaps TRBD1 (6 bases). Germline V gene data show CDR1 as PRHDT and CDR2 as FYEKMQ (reference sequence). The CDR3 covers 15 residues. V was cut by 5 bases and J by 3 bases, with 17 bases left in between. Here the CDR3 reads CASSPGAGANYEQYF. For the CDR3, the DNA is TGTGCCAGCAGCCCCGGAGCAGGGGCTAACTACGAGCAGTACTTC.

This chain links TRBV7-2 with TRBJ1-1; TRBD1 is a possible D gene (6 bases). V lost 4 bases and J lost 6, with 15 bases in between. The CDR3 length is 14 residues. Germline assignment: CDR1 SGHTA and CDR2 FQGNSA. CDR3 sequence reads: CASSSPRGEPEAFF. The CDR3 DNA reads TGTGCCAGCAGCTCGCCTAGGGGGGAGCCTGAAGCTTTCTTT.

This chain connects TRBV25-1 to TRBJ1-1; D gene unclear. In germline, CDR1 is MGHDK, CDR2 SYGVNS. The V gene lost 7 bases and the J gene lost 5 bases, with 8 bases spanning the gap. CDR3 length: 11 residues. The DNA of the CDR3 is TGTGCCAGCATCAGAGGAACTGAAGCTTTCTTT. Translated: CASIRGTEAFF.

This clone came up a few times. The chain uses TRBV6-5 and TRBJ1-3; D is ambiguous. CDR1 and CDR2 from the germline V gene are MNHEY and SVGAGI. The V end lost 0 bases, the J end lost 2 bases, and 8 bases lay between the germline ends. CDR3 length equals 15 residues. CDR3 protein: CASSYSEGTGNTIYF. The CDR3 coding sequence is TGTGCCAGCAGTTACTCGGAGGGAACTGGAAACACCATATATTTT.

This chain uses TRBV7-3 with TRBJ2-1; tentative D call: TRBD1 (5 bases). There are 14 residues in the CDR3. The V gene's germline CDR1 is SGHTA and CDR2 FQGTGA. V lost 0 bases, J lost 5 bases, and 8 bases lay in between. The CDR3 loop reads CASSLTGLHNEQFF. CDR3 nucleotides: TGTGCCAGCAGCTTAACGGGGCTTCACAATGAGCAGTTCTTC.

This clone was observed once. The identical CDR3 is also encoded by other nucleotide sequences in the sample. This chain's CDR3 is CASSLTGTYEQYF. The CDR3 bases are TGTGCCAGCAGTTTAACAGGTACCTACGAGCAGTACTTC. This chain joins TRBV27 and TRBJ2-7; D may be TRBD1 (5 bases). The CDR3 runs 13 residues. CDR1 is MNHEY, CDR2 SMNVEV, per germline (reference sequence). V lost 2 bases and J lost 2, with 7 bases in between.

As to this clone: A junction end diverges from the germline sequence, so it may reflect a read error. The genes are TRBV11-2 and TRBJ2-7; TRBD2 aligns across 7 bases. The CDR3 has 16 residues. Germline assignment: CDR1 SGHAT and CDR2 FQNNGV. CDR3: CASSQEGGGRDYEQYF. Here the CDR3 DNA reads TGCGCCAGCAGCCAAGAAGGAGGCGGGAGAGATTACGAGCAGTACTTC.

The V and J genes are TRBV28 and TRBJ1-1; no clear D. The CDR3 is 11 residues long. Germline values: CDR1 MDHEN, CDR2 SYDVKM. With 8 bases removed from V and 1 base from J, the gap between germline ends came to 5 bases. CDR3 in DNA: TGTGCCAGCGGCACGAACACTGAAGCTTTCTTT. As protein: CASGTNTEAFF.